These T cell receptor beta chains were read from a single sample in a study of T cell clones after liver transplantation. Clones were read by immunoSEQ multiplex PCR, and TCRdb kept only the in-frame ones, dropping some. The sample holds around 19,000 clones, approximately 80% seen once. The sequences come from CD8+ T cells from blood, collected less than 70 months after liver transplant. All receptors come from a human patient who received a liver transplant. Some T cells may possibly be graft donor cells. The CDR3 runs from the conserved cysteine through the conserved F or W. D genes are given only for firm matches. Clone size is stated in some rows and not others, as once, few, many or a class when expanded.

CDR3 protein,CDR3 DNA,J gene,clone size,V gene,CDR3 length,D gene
CASSYSGTHEQFF,TGTGCCAGCAGTTACTCGGGGACACATGAGCAGTTCTTC,TRBJ2-1,.,TRBV6-5,13,.
CASSQWGTDTQYF,TGTGCCAGCAGCCAGTGGGGCACAGATACGCAGTATTTT,TRBJ2-3,few,TRBV14,13,.
CASSIEGAEAFF,TGTGCCAGTAGTATAGAAGGGGCTGAAGCTTTCTTT,TRBJ1-1,few,TRBV19,12,.
CASSQWDYGGEIYNEQFF,TGTGCCAGCAGCCAATGGGACTACGGGGGTGAGATTTACAATGAGCAGTTCTTC,TRBJ2-1,.,TRBV14,18,TRBD2
CASRFGGTSDTGELFF,TGTGCCAGTAGGTTCGGCGGGACTAGCGATACCGGGGAGCTGTTTTTT,TRBJ2-2,.,TRBV19,16,TRBD2
CASRFGQGQSPLHF,TGTGCCAGCAGATTCGGACAGGGGCAATCTCCACTCCACTTT,TRBJ1-6,.,TRBV27,14,TRBD1
CASSPKRTVRNTGELFF,TGTGCCAGCAGCCCGAAACGGACAGTGAGGAACACCGGGGAGCTGTTTTTT,TRBJ2-2,.,TRBV7-9,17,.
CASGLAGSYNEQFF,TGTGCCAGCGGATTAGCGGGATCCTACAATGAGCAGTTCTTC,TRBJ2-1,.,TRBV7-9,14,TRBD2
CSVVSRDTYEQYF,TGCAGCGTTGTGTCCCGGGATACCTACGAGCAGTACTTC,TRBJ2-7,.,TRBV29-1,13,.
CASSLAFHPQETQYF,TGTGCCAGCAGCTTAGCGTTCCACCCCCAAGAGACCCAGTACTTC,TRBJ2-5,.,TRBV7-8,15,.
CASSPLTGVETQYF,TGTGCCAGCAGCCCGTTGACAGGGGTGGAGACCCAGTACTTC,TRBJ2-5,.,TRBV7-9,14,TRBD1
CASSLAAGGPGELFF,TGTGCCAGCAGCTTAGCTGCGGGGGGGCCCGGGGAGCTGTTTTTT,TRBJ2-2,.,TRBV7-2,15,TRBD2
CASSPWGGTGGETQYF,TGCGCCAGCAGCCCCTGGGGGGGTACAGGGGGGGAGACCCAGTACTTC,TRBJ2-5,once,TRBV4-1,16,.
CASGLGEPNTEAFF,TGTGCTAGTGGTTTGGGGGAACCGAACACTGAAGCTTTCTTT,TRBJ1-1,.,TRBV12-5,14,.
CASSLGMTGDSRTEAFF,TGTGCCAGCAGCTTGGGGATGACAGGAGACAGTCGGACTGAAGCTTTCTTT,TRBJ1-1,.,TRBV5-5,17,.
CASSPDNSPTIYF,TGTGCCAGTAGCCCCGACAATTCCCCCACCATATATTTT,TRBJ1-3,.,TRBV19,13,.
CASSLVQGVYEQYF,TGTGCCAGCAGTTTAGTACAGGGAGTCTACGAGCAGTACTTC,TRBJ2-7,.,TRBV27,14,.
CASSQDTSGEADTQYF,TGTGCCAGCAGCCAAGATACTAGCGGGGAGGCAGATACGCAGTATTTT,TRBJ2-3,once,TRBV14,16,TRBD2
CASSLMTGVGYEQYF,TGTGCCAGCAGTTTAATGACAGGGGTAGGCTACGAGCAGTACTTC,TRBJ2-7,.,TRBV27,15,TRBD1
CASSRTPPGLAGGNSDTQYF,TGTGCCAGCAGCCGAACGCCACCGGGACTAGCGGGGGGAAATTCAGATACGCAGTATTTT,TRBJ2-3,.,TRBV4-2,20,TRBD2
CSVRLAGVEETQYF,TGCAGCGTCCGACTAGCGGGGGTGGAAGAGACCCAGTACTTC,TRBJ2-5,.,TRBV29-1,14,TRBD2
CASSSLTRPLNTEAFF,TGTGCCAGCAGCTCGCTTACTCGGCCCTTGAACACTGAAGCTTTCTTT,TRBJ1-1,.,TRBV11-2,16,.
CASSQDLTYEQYF,TGTGCCAGCAGCCAAGATCTTACCTACGAGCAGTACTTC,TRBJ2-7,.,TRBV14,13,.
CASSSPTGELFF,TGTGCCAGCAGCTCCCCCACCGGGGAGCTGTTTTTT,TRBJ2-2,.,TRBV13,12,.
CASSHGTGATNEKLFF,TGTGCCAGCAGCCACGGGACAGGGGCAACTAATGAAAAACTGTTTTTT,TRBJ1-4,.,TRBV4-2,16,TRBD1
CASSHRDASSYEQYF,TGTGCCAGCAGCCACCGGGACGCCAGCTCCTACGAGCAGTACTTC,TRBJ2-7,once,TRBV7-9,15,.
CASSAEGTGGERNYGYTF,TGTGCCAGCAGCGCCGAGGGGACAGGGGGCGAGAGAAACTATGGCTACACCTTC,TRBJ1-2,.,TRBV9,18,TRBD1
CASSSTGATNEKLFF,TGTGCCAGCAGTTCAACTGGAGCAACTAATGAAAAACTGTTTTTT,TRBJ1-4,.,TRBV7-9,15,.
CASSFGLAGYNEQFF,TGTGCCAGCAGTTTTGGACTAGCGGGCTACAATGAGCAGTTCTTC,TRBJ2-1,.,TRBV28,15,TRBD2
CASSLGGGYGYTF,TGTGCCAGCAGTTTAGGTGGGGGATATGGCTACACCTTC,TRBJ1-2,.,TRBV27,13,.
CASRGAGGYNEQFF,TGTGCCAGCAGAGGGGCCGGGGGCTACAATGAGCAGTTCTTC,TRBJ2-1,.,TRBV27,14,.
CATSSDGRGHSPLHF,TGTGCCACCAGCAGCGACGGCAGGGGCCATTCACCCCTCCACTTT,TRBJ1-6,.,TRBV15,15,.
CASSSRLEQYF,TGTGCCAGCAGTTCCCGACTAGAGCAGTACTTC,TRBJ2-7,.,TRBV27,11,.
CASSLPSDAEKLFF,TGTGCCAGCAGTTTACCCTCAGATGCGGAAAAACTGTTTTTT,TRBJ1-4,.,TRBV6-6,14,.
CASTTRSEGGYEQYF,TGTGCCAGCACCACAAGGTCCGAGGGGGGCTACGAGCAGTACTTC,TRBJ2-7,.,TRBV4-2,15,.
CASSLSRGAEAFF,TGTGCCAGCAGTTTATCGAGAGGAGCTGAAGCTTTCTTT,TRBJ1-1,.,TRBV27,13,.
CAISEGTMETQYF,TGTGCCATCAGTGAAGGGACTATGGAGACCCAGTACTTC,TRBJ2-5,.,TRBV10-3,13,TRBD2
CASNLQGNQPQHF,TGTGCCAGCAACTTACAGGGGAATCAGCCCCAGCATTTT,TRBJ1-5,few,TRBV28,13,TRBD1
CASSLAPAGPYNEQFF,TGTGCCAGCAGCTTAGCCCCAGCGGGGCCCTACAATGAGCAGTTCTTC,TRBJ2-1,.,TRBV7-8,16,TRBD2
CASSPTTAGEYNEQFF,TGCGCCAGCAGCCCGACAACGGCGGGGGAGTACAATGAGCAGTTCTTC,TRBJ2-1,.,TRBV4-1,16,TRBD2
CASSLSGDRGYTDTQYF,TGTGCCAGCAGTTTATCAGGAGACAGGGGATACACAGATACGCAGTATTTT,TRBJ2-3,medium-sized,TRBV28,17,TRBD1
CASSSSGGAADTQYF,TGTGCCAGCAGCTCCAGCGGGGGGGCTGCAGATACGCAGTATTTT,TRBJ2-3,.,TRBV7-2,15,TRBD2
CASSESNEQFF,TGTGCCAGCAGTGAAAGCAATGAGCAGTTCTTC,TRBJ2-1,.,TRBV2,11,.
CASTGAGTTYNEQFF,TGTGCCAGCACTGGAGCGGGCACCACCTACAATGAGCAGTTCTTC,TRBJ2-1,.,TRBV2,15,.
CASRTGAEGYTF,TGTGCCAGCAGAACAGGGGCTGAGGGCTACACCTTC,TRBJ1-2,.,TRBV6-6,12,TRBD1
CASSAMEGGYTF,TGTGCCAGCTCAGCCATGGAGGGAGGCTACACCTTC,TRBJ1-2,.,TRBV18,12,.
CASSYGTGSEQYF,TGTGCCAGCAGCTACGGGACAGGGTCTGAGCAGTACTTC,TRBJ2-7,.,TRBV11-3,13,TRBD1
CASRHTSGGADEQFF,TGTGCCAGCAGGCACACTAGCGGGGGGGCGGATGAGCAGTTCTTC,TRBJ2-1,.,TRBV2,15,TRBD2
CASSLGSPNTGELFF,TGTGCCAGCAGCTTGGGGTCACCGAACACCGGGGAGCTGTTTTTT,TRBJ2-2,.,TRBV5-4,15,.
CASSVLMGTGGRTDTQYF,TGTGCCAGCAGTGTTCTTATGGGGACAGGGGGAAGGACAGATACGCAGTATTTT,TRBJ2-3,.,TRBV6-1,18,TRBD1
CSVEGDRETYEQYF,TGCAGCGTTGAAGGGGACAGGGAAACCTACGAGCAGTACTTC,TRBJ2-7,.,TRBV29-1,14,TRBD1
CASNPSNADTQYF,TGTGCCAGCAATCCAAGCAACGCAGATACGCAGTATTTT,TRBJ2-3,once,TRBV9,13,.
CASSAGQGANYGYTF,TGTGCCAGTAGTGCCGGACAGGGGGCTAACTATGGCTACACCTTC,TRBJ1-2,.,TRBV19,15,TRBD1
CASSHHLRIYEQYF,TGTGCCAGCAGCCACCACCTGAGGATCTACGAGCAGTACTTC,TRBJ2-7,.,TRBV7-9,14,.
CASKDRANYGYTF,TGTGCCAGCAAGGACAGGGCGAACTATGGCTACACCTTC,TRBJ1-2,few,TRBV28,13,TRBD1
CASSQDLGTREGGDTQYF,TGTGCCAGCAGCCAAGATCTGGGAACGCGGGAGGGGGGAGATACGCAGTATTTT,TRBJ2-3,medium-sized,TRBV4-2,18,TRBD2
CASSLGTGYMNTKAFF,TGCGCCAGCAGCTTGGGGACAGGTTATATGAACACTAAAGCTTTCTTT,TRBJ1-1,.,TRBV5-1,16,TRBD1
CASSYGWQPGNTIYF,TGTGCCAGCAGTTACGGGTGGCAACCGGGAAACACCATATATTTT,TRBJ1-3,.,TRBV6-5,15,.
CASSYSSLAGGETQYF,TGTGCCAGCAGTTACTCTAGTCTAGCGGGGGGTGAGACCCAGTACTTC,TRBJ2-5,.,TRBV6-5,16,TRBD2
CASSSTANTEAFF,TGTGCCAGCAGCTCGACAGCGAACACTGAAGCTTTCTTT,TRBJ1-1,.,TRBV5-8,13,.